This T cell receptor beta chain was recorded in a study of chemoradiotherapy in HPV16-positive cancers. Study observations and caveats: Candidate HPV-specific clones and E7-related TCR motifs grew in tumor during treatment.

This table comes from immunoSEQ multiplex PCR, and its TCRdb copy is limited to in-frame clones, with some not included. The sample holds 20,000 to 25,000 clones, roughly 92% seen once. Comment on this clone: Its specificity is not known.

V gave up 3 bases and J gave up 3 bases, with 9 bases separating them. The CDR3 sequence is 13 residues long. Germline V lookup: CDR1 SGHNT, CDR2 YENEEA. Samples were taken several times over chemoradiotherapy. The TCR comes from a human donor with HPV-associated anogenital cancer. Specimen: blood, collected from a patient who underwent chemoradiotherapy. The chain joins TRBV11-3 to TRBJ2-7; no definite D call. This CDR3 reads CASSFRRGYEQYF. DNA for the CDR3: TGTGCCAGCAGCTTTCGTCGTGGCTACGAGCAGTACTTC.